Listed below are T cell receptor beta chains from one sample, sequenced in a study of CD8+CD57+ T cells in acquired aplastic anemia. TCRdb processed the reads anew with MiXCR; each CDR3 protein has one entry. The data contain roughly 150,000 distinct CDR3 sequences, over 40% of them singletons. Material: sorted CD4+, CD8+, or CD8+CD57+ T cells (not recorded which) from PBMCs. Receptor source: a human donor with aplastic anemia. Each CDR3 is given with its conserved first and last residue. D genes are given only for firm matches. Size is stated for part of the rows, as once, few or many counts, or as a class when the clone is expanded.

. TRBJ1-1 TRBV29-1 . TGCAGCGTTGAGCCGGACACTGAAGCTTTCTTT CSVEPDTEAFF
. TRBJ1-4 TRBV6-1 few TGTGCCAGTCAGCAGGGATGGGGTATTGAAAAACTGTTTTTT CASQQGWGIEKLFF
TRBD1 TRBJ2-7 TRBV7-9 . TGTGCCAGCAGCGAACGGGACAGCGATAACTACGAGCAGTACTTC CASSERDSDNYEQYF
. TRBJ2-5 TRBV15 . TGTGCCACCAGCAGAGGTCCTGGGGGGACCCAGTATTTC CATSRGPGGTQYF
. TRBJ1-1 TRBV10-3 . TGTGCCAGCAGTTTCAACGGTCGGGGCACTGAAGCTTTCTTT CASSFNGRGTEAFF
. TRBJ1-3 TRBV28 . TGTGCCAGCAGTTTTTTCATCTCTGGAAACACCATATATTTT CASSFFISGNTIYF
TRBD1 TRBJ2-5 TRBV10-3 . TGTGCCAGCAGTTCATCCGGGACAGGACAAGAGACCCAGTACTTC CASSSSGTGQETQYF
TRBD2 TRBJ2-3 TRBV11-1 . TGTGCCAGCAGCGTTTCTAGCGGGGGGGCAGATACGCAGTATTTT CASSVSSGGADTQYF
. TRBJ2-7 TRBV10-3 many TGTGCCAGCAGCGAGGGACCTTGGGGGGTCCCCTACGAGCAGTACTTC CASSEGPWGVPYEQYF
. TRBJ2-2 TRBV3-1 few TGTGCCAGCAGCCAAGGGTCGGGGACCGGGGAGCTGTTTTTT CASSQGSGTGELFF
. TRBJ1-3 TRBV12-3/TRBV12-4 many TGTGCCAGCAGTTTGGCTCCTGCTGGAAACACCATATATTTT CASSLAPAGNTIYF
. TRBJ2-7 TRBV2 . TGTGCCAGCAAAATGAGGGGATCCTACGAGCAGTACTTC CASKMRGSYEQYF
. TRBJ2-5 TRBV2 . TGTGCCATCAAGGGCGTAGTCCAAGAGACCCAGTACTTC CAIKGVVQETQYF
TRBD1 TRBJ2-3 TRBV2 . TGTGCCAGCAGTCTGGACAGGGAAGGTATAGATACGCAGTGTTTT CASSLDREGIDTQCF
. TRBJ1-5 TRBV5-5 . TGTGCCAGCAGCCGGGACGGGACCTATCAGCCCCAGCATTTT CASSRDGTYQPQHF
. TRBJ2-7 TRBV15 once TGTGCCACCAGCAGGACCGCTTCCTACGAGCAGTACTTC CATSRTASYEQYF
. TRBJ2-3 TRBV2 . TGTGCCAGCAGTTACGGCGGGGAAAGGTTAGGTGGCGATACGCAGTATTTT CASSYGGERLGGDTQYF
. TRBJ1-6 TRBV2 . TGTGCCAGCAGTCGGGGCAGGATTACTTCACCCCTCCACTTT CASSRGRITSPLHF
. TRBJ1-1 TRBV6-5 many TGTGCCAGCAGTTACGTGGGCATCGGGAACACTGAAGCTTTCTTT CASSYVGIGNTEAFF
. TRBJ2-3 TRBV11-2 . TGTGCCAGCAGCTTAGTAGTAGAGAGCACAGATACGCAGTATTTT CASSLVVESTDTQYF
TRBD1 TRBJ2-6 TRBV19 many TGTGCCAGTAGTACCAGGGGGCCTGGGGCCAACGTCCTGACTTTC CASSTRGPGANVLTF
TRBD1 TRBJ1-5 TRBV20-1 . TGCAGTGCCCCACGGGACAGGGGAATGGGCAATCAGCCCCAGCATTTT CSAPRDRGMGNQPQHF
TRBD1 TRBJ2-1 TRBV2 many TGTGCCAGCAGGAACGACAGGGGATCCTACAATGAGCAGTTCTTC CASRNDRGSYNEQFF
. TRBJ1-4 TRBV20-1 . TGCAGTGCTAGCCCGGAGGCAGGAAAACTGTCTTTT CSASPEAGKLSF
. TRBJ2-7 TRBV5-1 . TGCGCCAGCAGCCACCTCAAGGGAGTCAGCGATGAGTTGGGGTACGAGCAGTACTTC CASSHLKGVSDELGYEQYF
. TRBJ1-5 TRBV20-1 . TGCAGCGTAGGGGGGGTGTACAGCAATCAGCCCCAGCATTTT CSVGGVYSNQPQHF
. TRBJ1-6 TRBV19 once TGTGCCAGTAGAGGAGGGGGTGGTTCACCCCTCCACTTT CASRGGGGSPLHF
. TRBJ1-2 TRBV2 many TGTGCCAGCAGTGAAGATCCGAACTATGGCTACACCTTC CASSEDPNYGYTF
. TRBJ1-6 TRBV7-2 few TGTGCCAGCAGCTTAGGGGCAAATAATTCACCCCTCCACTTT CASSLGANNSPLHF
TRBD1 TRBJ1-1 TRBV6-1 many TGTGCCAGCAGTGAAGGACAGGGAAACACTGAAGCTTTCTTT CASSEGQGNTEAFF
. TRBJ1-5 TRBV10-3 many TGTGCCATCAGTGAGCACAGGGAGAGGGCTCAGCCCCAGCATTTT CAISEHRERAQPQHF
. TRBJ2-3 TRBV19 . TGTGCCAGTCGGCTGGGCAGGTTGTTAGACGGCACAGATACGCAGTATTTT CASRLGRLLDGTDTQYF
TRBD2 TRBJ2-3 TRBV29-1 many TGCAGCGTAGCCGGGACTAGCAACACAGATACGCAGTATTTT CSVAGTSNTDTQYF
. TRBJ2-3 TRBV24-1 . TGTGCCACCAGTGATTTACCCGGACATCCAAAGGAAGATACGCAGTATTTT CATSDLPGHPKEDTQYF
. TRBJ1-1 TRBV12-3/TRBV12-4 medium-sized TGTGCCAGCAGTCGCAAGGGGGGAACTGAAGCTTTCTTT CASSRKGGTEAFF
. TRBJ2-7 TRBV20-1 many TGCAGTGCTAGAGCTGGACTATCCTACGAGCAGTACTTC CSARAGLSYEQYF
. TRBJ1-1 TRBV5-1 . TGCGCCAGCAGGTTGGACTGGGGGAACACTGAAGCTTTCTTT CASRLDWGNTEAFF
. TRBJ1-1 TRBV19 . TGTGCCAGTGACCTCGGGGAGGACACTGAAGCTTTCTTT CASDLGEDTEAFF
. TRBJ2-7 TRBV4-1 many TGCGCCAGCAGCAAAGTAGAAGGGGCTAGGTACGAGCAGTACTTC CASSKVEGARYEQYF
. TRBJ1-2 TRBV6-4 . TGTGCCAGCAGACCGGGCCCTGAGCCTTATGGCTACACCTTC CASRPGPEPYGYTF
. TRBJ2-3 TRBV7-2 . TGTGCCAGCAGCTTAGTACTTACTAGGGGTACGCAGTATTTT CASSLVLTRGTQYF
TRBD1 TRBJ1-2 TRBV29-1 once TGCAGCGTGGGGGACAGGCCGATGCCTAATGGCTACACCTTC CSVGDRPMPNGYTF
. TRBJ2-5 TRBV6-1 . TGTGCCAGCAGGGATCAGGGGCTATGGGGGACCCAGTACTTC CASRDQGLWGTQYF
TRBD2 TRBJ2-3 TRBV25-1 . TGTGCCAGCAGTGAGCCCGCCGCGGGACTAGCGGGAGGCCGGGATACGCAGTATTTT CASSEPAAGLAGGRDTQYF
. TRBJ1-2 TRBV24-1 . TGTGCCACCAGTGACAGGGTTACTCGGTATGGCTACACCTTC CATSDRVTRYGYTF
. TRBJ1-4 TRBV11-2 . TGTGCCAGCAGCTTAGGAGCCGAGAATGAAAAACTGTTTTTT CASSLGAENEKLFF
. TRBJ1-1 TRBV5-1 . TGCGCCAGCAGCTTGGACAGCTCGAACACTGAAGCTTTCTTT CASSLDSSNTEAFF
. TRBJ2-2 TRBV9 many TGTGCCAGCAGCGTAGACAGGAACACCGGGGAGCTGTTTTTT CASSVDRNTGELFF
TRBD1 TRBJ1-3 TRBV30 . TGTGCCTGGAGGAAGGACAGGCACGGAAACACCATATATTTT CAWRKDRHGNTIYF
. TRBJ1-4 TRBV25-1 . TGTGCCAGCAGTCTGGGAACGGGAGTGAGTGAAAAACTGTTTTTT CASSLGTGVSEKLFF
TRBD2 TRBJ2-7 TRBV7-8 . TGTGCCAGCAGCCTAAGGCCGACTAGCTCCGAGCAGTACTTC CASSLRPTSSEQYF
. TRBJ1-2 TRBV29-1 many TGCAGCGCCGGCGAGGCCGACAACTATGGCTACACCTTC CSAGEADNYGYTF
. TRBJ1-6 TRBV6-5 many TGTGCCAGCAGTTCCTTGGGACCTAATTCACCCCTCCACTTT CASSSLGPNSPLHF
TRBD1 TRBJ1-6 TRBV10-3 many TGTGCCATCAGTGTAGGGACAGGGGAAAATTCACCCCTCCACTTT CAISVGTGENSPLHF
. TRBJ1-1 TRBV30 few TGTGCCTGGATAGGCAGGTCTTCGAACACTGAAGCTTTCTTT CAWIGRSSNTEAFF
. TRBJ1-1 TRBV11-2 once TGTGCCAGCAGCTTAGGGGGGACACTCAACTTGGGCACTGAAGCTTTCTTT CASSLGGTLNLGTEAFF
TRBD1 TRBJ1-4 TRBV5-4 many TGTGCCAGCAGCTTGGACAGGGGAAGTTCTGGTGAAAAACTGTTTTTT CASSLDRGSSGEKLFF
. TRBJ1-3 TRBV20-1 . TGCAGTGCCCTGGGACCGCTCATCTCTGGAAACACCATATATTTT CSALGPLISGNTIYF
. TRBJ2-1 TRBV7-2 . TGTGCCAGCAGCTTCGGTCGGGACGGCCAGTTCTTC CASSFGRDGQFF
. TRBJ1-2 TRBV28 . TGTGCCAGCAGTGCCGGGGGGGTTAACTATGGCTGCACCTTC CASSAGGVNYGCTF